Sequencing of this T cell receptor beta chain was carried out in a study of shared T cell receptors in the human thymus. The repertoire was sequenced with immunoSEQ multiplex PCR; TCRdb's copy has only in-frame clones and lacks some. The table shows about 660,000 clones, with over 75% occurring only once. Separately, the same data were catalogued under a study of human thymus T cells. From that second work: Usage of V and J genes appeared biased in thymic and blood repertoires.

The receptor comes from a boy less than two years old with a congenital heart defect. The sequenced sample consisted of thymocytes.

The CDR3 DNA reads TGCGCCAGCAGCCAAAGAATCCCGGTTACGGGCCAGCAGGAGGCAACTAATGAAAAACTGTTTTTT. Its translation is CASSQRIPVTGQQEATNEKLFF. The chain employs TRBV4-3 and TRBJ1-4; D unresolved. V was clipped by 2 bases and J by 0 bases, with 28 bases between them. This CDR3 region has 22 residues. The germline V gene encodes CDR1 LGHNA and CDR2 YSLEER.